The 15 T cell receptor beta chains reported below all come from one sample, sequenced in a study of T cell responses to AZD1222 COVID-19 vaccine. Profiled with immunoSEQ multiplex PCR; TCRdb holds only in-frame clones, not every one. In the table there are some 150,000 clones, about 90% of which are singletons. The source was peripheral blood, collected on day 0 of MenACWY control vaccination. These receptors all come from an adult in good health.

The V call is TRBV28, the J call TRBJ2-7; TRBD2 is a possible D gene (5 bases). In germline, CDR1 is MDHEN, CDR2 SYDVKM. Trimming removed 6 bases from V and 3 bases from J, with 21 bases in between. CDR3 size: 16 residues. CDR3 coding DNA: TGTGCCAGCAGCACGGGAACAGCCGCGAAGGGCTACGAGCAGTACGTC. This sequence encodes CASSTGTAAKGYEQYV.

J is TRBJ1-4 and V is TRBV24-1; D possibly corresponds to TRBD1 (5 bases). The CDR3 sequence is 17 residues long. Trimming stripped 1 base from V and 4 bases from J, with 15 bases between. Germline CDR1 KGHDR, CDR2 SFDVKD. CDR3 protein: CATSDFPGHIINEKLFF. The CDR3 DNA reads TGTGCCACCAGTGATTTCCCCGGACATATAATTAATGAAAAACTGTTTTTT.

The chain employs TRBV25-1 and TRBJ1-4, with D possibly TRBD1 on 5 matching bases. V lost 6 bases and J 0 bases, leaving 8 bases between the germline ends. The CDR3 runs 14 residues. The germline gives CDR1 MGHDK, CDR2 SYGVNS. The CDR3 reads CASSTGATNEKLFF. The CDR3, as DNA: TGTGCCAGCAGCACGGGGGCAACTAATGAAAAACTGTTTTTT.

V gene TRBV5-4 combines with J gene TRBJ1-6, with 7 nucleotides matching TRBD1. CDR1 and CDR2 from the germline V gene are SGHNT and YYREEE (reference sequence). The V gene end was trimmed by 4 bases and the J gene end by 7 bases; junction bases not matched to a gene: 5. The CDR3 runs 14 residues. The CDR3 nucleotides read TGTGCCAGCAGCCCCGGGACAGCGAATTCACCCCTCCACTTT. Protein: CASSPGTANSPLHF. The whole variable domain, filled in from reference TRBV5-4 and TRBJ1-6, reads ETGVTQSPTHLIKTRGQQVTLRCSSQSGHNTVSWYQQALGQGPQFIFQYYREEENGRGNFPPRFSGLQFPNYSSELNVNALELDDSALYLCASSPGTANSPLHFGNGTRLTVT.

The V call is TRBV5-1, the J call TRBJ1-4; TRBD1 might be the D (6 bases). The CDR3 is 15 residues long. Germline loops: CDR1 SGHRS, CDR2 YFSETQ. Trimming left V 7 bases short and J 6 bases short, with 19 bases between. The CDR3 loop is CASARTVGQDEKLFF. DNA of the CDR3: TGCGCCAGCGCCCGGACAGTGGGGCAAGATGAAAAACTGTTTTTT.

V gene TRBV10-2 combines with J gene TRBJ2-2; TRBD2 matches 11 bases. The CDR3 has 15 residues. CDR1 and CDR2 from the germline V gene are WSHSY and SAAADI. Trimming at V came to 5 bases and at J to 7 bases, leaving 6 bases not matched to a gene. The CDR3 nucleotides are TGCGCCAGCAGTTCACTAGCGGGGGCGGTCGGGGAGCTGTTTTTT. This sequence encodes CASSSLAGAVGELFF.

In this sample, this clone turned up a few times. J is TRBJ1-5 and V is TRBV28, with unresolved D. This CDR3 is 16 amino acids long. With 5 bases removed from V and 0 bases from J, the gap between germline ends came to 14 bases. Germline V gene lookup returns CDR1 MDHEN and CDR2 SYDVKM. CDR3 in amino acids: CASSPFREGSNQPQHF. The CDR3 nucleotides read TGTGCCAGCAGTCCCTTTCGGGAGGGTAGCAATCAGCCCCAGCATTTT.

The CDR3 DNA reads as TGTGCCAGCAGCTCCCTAGCCTGGGGACCTGATAGCGCCTACAATGAGCAGTTCTTC. Protein sequence: CASSSLAWGPDSAYNEQFF. The V gene is TRBV28, the J gene TRBJ2-1; possibly TRBD1 or TRBD2 for D (5 bases each). The CDR3 length is 19 residues. V dropped 6 bases and J dropped 2 bases, with 26 bases sitting between them. Per the germline V gene, CDR1 is MDHEN and CDR2 is SYDVKM.

In its sample, this clone was seen a few times. This chain uses TRBV2 with TRBJ1-5; the match to TRBD1 covers 7 bases. The CDR3 has 15 amino acids. Looked up from germline, CDR1 is SNHLY and CDR2 is FYNNEI. CDR3 sequence: CPRSRQGGESQPQHF. CDR3 coding DNA: TGTCCCCGCAGTCGCCAGGGGGGGGAGAGTCAGCCCCAGCATTTT.

This chain connects TRBV6-5 to TRBJ2-1; D is possibly TRBD1 (6 bases). The V end lost 6 bases, the J end lost 3 bases, and 9 bases lay between the germline ends. This CDR3 contains 13 residues. The germline V gene has CDR1 MNHEY and CDR2 SVGAGI. Written as DNA, the CDR3 is TGTGCCAGCAGAAAGGACAGCTACAATGAGCAGTTCTTC. It is translated as CASRKDSYNEQFF.

The table lists this clone with a few counts. The V gene is TRBV21-1, the J gene TRBJ1-4. TRBV21-1 represents a pseudogene. The CDR3 spans 22 residues. CDR3 protein: CASSKARLRFDGATATNEKLFF. Written as DNA, the CDR3 is TGTGCCAGCAGCAAAGCTAGACTTCGCTTCGACGGTGCAACAGCAACTAATGAAAAACTGTTTTTT.

This rearrangement joins TRBV28 to TRBJ1-5; D perhaps matches TRBD1 (6 bases). V was clipped by 3 bases and J by 3 bases, with 18 bases between them. The CDR3 is made up of 17 amino acids. Germline lookup yields CDR1 MDHEN and CDR2 SYDVKM. The CDR3, as DNA: TGTGCCAGCAGTTTTGGAGGGGGAGGTTTTCACAATCAGCCCCAGCATTTT. It is translated as CASSFGGGGFHNQPQHF.

The rearrangement uses TRBV10-3 and TRBJ2-6, with a weak D call TRBD1 (5 bases). V dropped 1 base and J dropped 0 bases, with 10 bases sitting between them. This CDR3 has 17 amino acids. Germline CDR1 reads ENHRY; CDR2 reads SYGVKD. CDR3 sequence reads: CAISEWQGSSGANVLTF. The CDR3 DNA reads as TGTGCCATCAGTGAGTGGCAGGGCTCCTCTGGGGCCAACGTCCTGACTTTC.

J is TRBJ1-3 and V is TRBV11-3; perhaps TRBD1 as D (5 bases). The CDR3 is 16 amino acids. CDR1 and CDR2 (germline): SGHNT, YENEEA. Deletions cut 6 bases from V and 0 bases from J, with 15 bases between. The CDR3 sequence is CASRDVWGTSGNTIYF. The CDR3 nucleotides read TGTGCCAGCAGGGACGTATGGGGCACCTCTGGAAACACCATATATTTT.

The CDR3 nucleotides are TGCGCCAGCAGCCCGGGGACAGGGGGTCATTCACCCCTCCACTTT. Its protein product is CASSPGTGGHSPLHF. V is TRBV5-1 and J is TRBJ1-6, with 11 positions matching TRBD1. The CDR3 runs to 15 residues. The trim removed 4 bases at V and 8 bases at J, leaving 5 bases unmatched. Germline-derived CDR1 and CDR2 are SGHRS and YFSETQ.